The source of this T cell receptor beta chain is a study of neoadjuvant anti-PD-1 for oral cavity cancer. Findings and caveats of the study: Higher pretreatment blood Treg/Th17 ratios correlated with higher pretreatment blood and lower post-treatment tumor TCRbeta clonality. TCR analyses covered only a few patients per response group.

The repertoire was sequenced with immunoSEQ multiplex PCR; TCRdb's copy has only in-frame clones and lacks some. The data contain about 14,000 clones, over 55% of them singletons. As for this clone: Its matching antigen is unknown.

This CDR3 is built from 15 residues. V was cut by 8 bases and J by 2 bases, with 18 bases left in between. Germline V lookup: CDR1 SNHLY, CDR2 FYNNEI. The chain carries TRBV2 and TRBJ2-5; tentative D call: TRBD2 (7 bases). The receptor was derived from a person between 40 and 85 years old with oral cavity squamous cell carcinoma. This material consisted of PBMCs, taken before nivolumab (anti-PD-1) treatment. CDR3 amino acids: CASDRSGGYQETQYF. The CDR3 DNA reads TGTGCCAGCGATCGATCGGGGGGCTATCAAGAGACCCAGTACTTC. The full variable domain, with the rest looked up from reference TRBV2 and TRBJ2-5, is EPEVTQTPSHQVTQMGQEVILRCVPISNHLYFYWYRQILGQKVEFLVSFYNNEISEKSEIFDDQFSVERPDGSNFTLKIRSTKLEDSAMYFCASDRSGGYQETQYFGPGTRLLVL.